The 19 T cell receptor beta chains in this list originate from one sample, sequenced in a study of CD8 T cells in ankylosing spondylitis. Using its own MiXCR run on the 5' RACE reads, TCRdb lists one record per CDR3 protein. In the table there are a few hundred thousand distinct CDR3 sequences, 11% of which are singletons. The sequenced sample consisted of blood, either unsorted or a sorted T cell fraction (not recorded which). The receptors were sampled from a female donor with ankylosing spondylitis or in good health (not recorded which).

In the case of this clonotype: A much larger clone sits a single nucleotide away, making a read error possible. The rearrangement joins TRBV11-1 to TRBJ2-2; D perhaps matches TRBD1 (6 bases). This CDR3 comprises 18 residues. The V end was cut by 4 bases, the J end by 12 bases, with 30 bases between. Per germline, CDR1 SGHAT and CDR2 FQDESV (reference sequence). Here the CDR3 reads CASSSGFLGTSEGRKLFF. The CDR3 DNA sequence: TGTGCCAGCAGCTCAGGCTTTTTGGGGACATCGGAAGGCAGGAAGCTGTTTTTT.

This clonotype was counted at least ten times. The V and J genes are TRBV12-3 or TRBV12-4 and TRBJ2-5; D gene unclear. The CDR3 is 12 residues long. Trimming stripped 0 bases from V and 5 bases from J, with 4 bases between. The CDR3 region has the DNA TGTGCCAGCAGTTTAGCCGTGGAGACCCAGTACTTC. Encoded protein: CASSLAVETQYF.

This clonotype was counted many times. The chain couples TRBV7-2 to TRBJ2-2; no firm D call. The ends were cut back, 3 bases at V and 6 bases at J, with 8 bases in the middle. This CDR3 has 13 residues. Germline lookup yields CDR1 SGHTA and CDR2 FQGNSA. The CDR3 DNA reads TGTGCCAGCAGCTTGATAGGATCCGGGGAGCTGTTTTTT. It is translated as CASSLIGSGELFF.

This clonotype was picked up many times. The chain carries TRBV5-1 and TRBJ2-1; 7 bases are a match to TRBD2. The CDR3 contains 14 residues. From germline, CDR1 is SGHRS and CDR2 YFSETQ. V trimming: 4 bases; J trimming: 8 bases; junction bases outside the gene matches: 9. The CDR3 region is CASSLGGVSHEQFF. In DNA, the CDR3 is TGCGCCAGCAGCCTTGGGGGGGTTTCCCATGAGCAGTTCTTC.

This clonotype was counted at least ten times. The genes are TRBV20-1 and TRBJ2-2; D not certain. The V end lost 2 bases, the J end lost 5 bases, and 12 bases lay between the germline ends. The CDR3 consists of 14 residues. The germline gives CDR1 DFQATT, CDR2 SNEGSKA (reference sequence). In DNA, the CDR3 is TGCAGTGCTAGAACACTCCCCAAGACCGGGGAGCTGTTTTTT. It is translated as CSARTLPKTGELFF.

In the case of this clonotype: This sequence may be a read error, since a much larger clone differs from it by one base. V gene TRBV7-2 combines with J gene TRBJ2-7; 10 bases match TRBD1. The V gene's germline CDR1 is SGHTA and CDR2 FQGNSA. This CDR3 has 15 residues. The CDR3 nucleotides are TGTGCCAGCAGCTTGATCCGGGACAGGGGACACGAGCAGCACTTC. This encodes CASSLIRDRGHEQHF. Variable domain in full (rest from reference TRBV7-2 and TRBJ2-7): GAGVSQSPSNKVTEKGKDVELRCDPISGHTALYWYRQSLGQGLEFLIYFQGNSAPDKSGLPSDRFSAERTGGSVSTLTIQRTQQEDSAVYLCASSLIRDRGHEQHFGPGTRLTVT.

The table lists this clonotype with a few counts. This chain links TRBV2 with TRBJ2-7, with D maybe TRBD1 (6 bases). The germline V and J ends were trimmed by 8 bases and 0 bases, with 11 bases remaining between them. This CDR3 is built from 13 residues. Looked up from germline, CDR1 is SNHLY and CDR2 is FYNNEI. CDR3 sequence (DNA): TGTGCCAGCTTGAAGGGGGTCTCCTACGAGCAGTACTTC. It yields the protein CASLKGVSYEQYF.

Concerning this clonotype itself: At one end, the junction sequence differs from germline, possibly due to a read error. The rearrangement links TRBV5-1 to TRBJ2-7; D may be TRBD1 (6 bases). The CDR3 consists of 17 residues. CDR1 is SGHRS and CDR2 is YFSETQ in the germline V gene. This CDR3 is CASSLTSGAESSHEQYF. The CDR3, as DNA: TGCGCCAGCAGCTTGACATCAGGGGCAGAAAGCTCCCACGAGCAGTACTTC.

Ten or more counts support this clonotype. J is TRBJ2-2 and V is TRBV7-2, with 11 nucleotides matching TRBD2. Germline trimming cut 5 bases from V and 4 bases from J; bases unmatched to any gene: 6. Germline CDR1 SGHTA, CDR2 FQGNSA. This CDR3 is built from 16 residues. The CDR3 loop reads CASSELAGDSTGELFF. As DNA, the CDR3 is TGTGCCAGCAGCGAACTAGCGGGAGATTCCACCGGGGAGCTGTTTTTT.

This clonotype has a handful of counts. The chain combines TRBV20-1 with TRBJ2-2; 8 bases align to TRBD2. This CDR3 comprises 15 residues. After removal of 6 bases from V and 6 bases from J, the junction contained 12 bases not matched to a gene. Germline values: CDR1 DFQATT, CDR2 SNEGSKA (reference sequence). The CDR3 nucleotides are TGCAGTGCCCAGGAACGGGAGGGAAAGGCCGGGGAGCTGTTTTTT. Its protein product is CSAQEREGKAGELFF.

The chain is built from TRBV3-1 and TRBJ2-3; D call uncertain. Germline assignment: CDR1 LGHDT and CDR2 YNNKEL (reference sequence). Trimming left V 5 bases short and J 1 base short, with 13 bases between. This CDR3 is built from 15 residues. The CDR3 nucleotides are TGTGCCAGCAGCTACCGGGTCCGCTGCACAGATACGCAGTATTTT. Translating it yields CASSYRVRCTDTQYF.

The table lists this clonotype with many counts. The J gene is TRBJ1-5, the V gene TRBV3-1, with D perhaps TRBD1 (6 bases). The V gene lost 1 base and the J gene lost 4 bases, with 32 bases spanning the gap. This CDR3 spans 22 amino acids. Germline V gene lookup returns CDR1 LGHDT and CDR2 YNNKEL (reference sequence). Here the CDR3 reads CASSQVWPRVRGHSPGNQPQHF. The CDR3 region has the DNA TGTGCCAGCAGCCAAGTGTGGCCTCGGGTGCGGGGACACTCCCCGGGGAATCAGCCCCAGCATTTT.

This clonotype was detected ten times or more. The chain joins TRBV20-1 to TRBJ2-2; D gene unclear. Trimming removed 1 base from V and 1 base from J, with 7 bases in between. The germline V gene has CDR1 DFQATT and CDR2 SNEGSKA (reference sequence). The CDR3 is made up of 14 amino acids. CDR3 sequence: CSARGTGNTGELFF. CDR3 nucleotides: TGCAGTGCTAGAGGGACGGGGAACACCGGGGAGCTGTTTTTT.

This clonotype was detected a few times. This chain connects TRBV12-3 or TRBV12-4 to TRBJ2-5; D not certain. CDR3 length equals 15 residues. The V end was cut by 3 bases, the J end by 9 bases, with 20 bases between. This CDR3 is CASSFVPTSTRAQYF. In DNA form, the CDR3 reads TGTGCCAGCAGTTTCGTTCCCACCTCCACCCGGGCCCAGTACTTC.

This clonotype was counted at least ten times. The V and J genes are TRBV18 and TRBJ2-2, with 8 bases identical to TRBD1. This CDR3 is 15 amino acids long. V lost 4 bases, J lost 2 bases, and 3 bases stayed unmatched. Germline V CDR1 and CDR2: KGHSH, LQKENI. CDR3 sequence: CASSRGQGNTGELFF. The DNA for the CDR3 is TGTGCCAGCTCACGAGGACAGGGTAACACCGGGGAGCTGTTTTTT.

This clonotype turned up a few times. The V gene is TRBV20-1, the J gene TRBJ1-6; D possibly corresponds to TRBD1 (6 bases). V was cut by 0 bases and J by 8 bases, with 8 bases left in between. Looked up from germline, CDR1 is DFQATT and CDR2 is SNEGSKA (reference sequence). CDR3 length: 13 amino acids. The CDR3 protein is CSAREQGDSPLHF. In DNA form, the CDR3 reads TGCAGTGCTAGAGAACAGGGAGATTCACCCCTCCACTTT.

This clonotype was detected ten times or more. The chain carries TRBV6-1 and TRBJ1-2; 9 nucleotides align to TRBD1. CDR3 length equals 14 residues. The J segment lost 5 bases and the V segment lost 4 bases, leaving 5 bases of the junction unmatched. Germline V gives CDR1 MNHNS, CDR2 SASEGT. The CDR3 DNA is TGTGCCAGCAGTGTCGGGACAGGGATATATGGCTACACCTTC. Its translation is CASSVGTGIYGYTF.

In this sample, this clonotype turned up a few times. The chain has TRBV12-3 or TRBV12-4 and TRBJ2-5; D is perhaps TRBD2 (6 bases). This CDR3 has 16 amino acids. V lost 4 bases, J lost 0 bases, and 15 bases lay in between. The CDR3 sequence is CASSSINRGYQETQYF. CDR3 coding DNA: TGTGCCAGCAGTTCCATCAACCGGGGGTACCAAGAGACCCAGTACTTC.

Only a few counts were recorded for this clonotype. The chain employs TRBV19 and TRBJ2-3; tentative D call: TRBD1 (5 bases). Germline V CDR1 and CDR2: LNHDA, SQIVND (reference sequence). The CDR3 contains 11 residues. V shed 8 bases and J shed 6 bases, with 9 bases lying between them. CDR3 residues: CASGAWDTQYF. CDR3 nucleotide sequence: TGTGCCAGTGGGGCTTGGGATACGCAGTATTTT.